This entry lists 16 T cell receptor beta chains sequenced from one sample in a study of blood T cell repertoires in COVID-19. Measured with immunoSEQ multiplex PCR; TCRdb has only the in-frame clones, and not every one. The table records under 500,000 clones, around 89% of them present only once. Material for sequencing was PBMCs or T cells enriched from blood (not recorded which). Receptors originate from a man aged 30 to 45 who had recovered from COVID-19.

With regard to this clone: This same CDR3 is encoded by further DNA sequences in the sample. This rearrangement joins TRBV5-1 to TRBJ2-5; unclear D gene. V lost 1 base to trimming and J lost 5 bases, with 3 bases between them. This CDR3 comprises 11 residues. CDR1 and CDR2 from the germline V gene are SGHRS and YFSETQ. The CDR3 is CASSLSETQYF. The CDR3 DNA sequence: TGCGCCAGCAGCTTGTCGGAGACCCAGTACTTC.

The genes are TRBV10-3 and TRBJ1-1, with TRBD1 matching 9 bases. This CDR3 spans 18 amino acids. Germline V gene sequence: CDR1 ENHRY, CDR2 SYGVKD. The trim removed 7 bases at V and 5 bases at J, leaving 20 bases unmatched. In DNA, the CDR3 is TGTGCCATCAAAGAATCAGGGGGACAGGGAGGGGTATGGACTGAAGCTTTCTTT. Encoded protein: CAIKESGGQGGVWTEAFF.

The chain has TRBV2 and TRBJ2-2; 13 bases agree with TRBD2. This CDR3 spans 16 amino acids. V lost 7 bases, J lost 6 bases, and 8 bases stayed unmatched. CDR1 is SNHLY and CDR2 is FYNNEI in the germline V gene. Here the CDR3 DNA reads TGTGCCAGCAAACTAGCGGGAGGGCCAGTCCCCGGGGAGCTGTTTTTT. This encodes CASKLAGGPVPGELFF.

This sequence joins TRBV7-9 and TRBJ2-3; D gene unclear. Germline CDR1 is SEHNR and CDR2 is FQNEAQ (reference sequence). The length of the CDR3 is 13 residues. The V gene lost 2 bases and the J gene lost 3 bases, with 6 bases spanning the gap. DNA of the CDR3: TGTGCCAGCAGCTTAAATCCTACAGATACGCAGTATTTT. This codes for CASSLNPTDTQYF.

The gene calls are TRBV10-1 and TRBJ1-1; D remains unclear. Trimming took off 4 bases at V and 5 bases at J, with 11 bases between the two ends. The CDR3 contains 13 residues. The germline V gene encodes CDR1 WNHNN and CDR2 SYGVQD (reference sequence). Here the CDR3 DNA reads TGCGCCAGCAGTGGAGCGGGATGGACTGAAGCTTTCTTT. This translates into CASSGAGWTEAFF.

V usage is TRBV3-1 (or the pseudogene TRBV3-2) and J usage is TRBJ2-2, with D possibly TRBD1 on 5 matching bases. In germline, CDR1 is LGHDT, CDR2 YNNKEL (reference sequence). Trimming stripped 2 bases from V and 0 bases from J, with 7 bases between. The CDR3 is made up of 15 amino acids. The CDR3 sequence is CASSQFRANTGELFF. The DNA for the CDR3 is TGTGCCAGCAGCCAATTCAGGGCGAACACCGGGGAGCTGTTTTTT.

The V call is TRBV19, the J call TRBJ1-1; D not certain. V gave up 3 bases and J gave up 1 base, with 12 bases separating them. The CDR3 runs 15 residues. CDR1 is LNHDA and CDR2 is SQIVND in the germline V gene (reference sequence). In nucleotides, the CDR3 is TGTGCCAGTAGTATCCGTAACGGCGGGAACACTGAAGCTTTCTTT. Encoded protein: CASSIRNGGNTEAFF. Filled out from reference TRBV19 and TRBJ1-1, the complete variable domain reads DGGITQSPKYLFRKEGQNVTLSCEQNLNHDAMYWYRQDPGQGLRLIYYSQIVNDFQKGDIAEGYSVSREKKESFPLTVTSAQKNPTAFYLCASSIRNGGNTEAFFGQGTRLTVV.

This clone occurred once. The chain joins TRBV6-5 to TRBJ2-3, with 10 bases matching TRBD2. Germline values: CDR1 MNHEY, CDR2 SVGAGI. The ends lost 8 bases at V and 1 base at J; junction bases unmatched: 0. The CDR3 spans 13 residues. The CDR3 DNA follows: TGTGCCAGCGGACTAGCGGGCACAGATACGCAGTATTTT. The encoded protein is CASGLAGTDTQYF.

In this sample, this clone turned up a few times. This chain links TRBV28 with TRBJ1-6; tentative D call: TRBD1 (5 bases). V shed 4 bases and J shed 14 bases, with 18 bases lying between them. This CDR3 is built from 14 residues. Germline V gives CDR1 MDHEN, CDR2 SYDVKM. CDR3 loop: CASSSGTASMALHF. Written as DNA, the CDR3 is TGTGCCAGCAGTTCCGGGACTGCGAGTATGGCCCTCCACTTT.

The rearrangement joins TRBV5-1 to TRBJ2-3; 11 bases line up with TRBD2. Germline assignment: CDR1 SGHRS and CDR2 YFSETQ. The CDR3 has 17 residues. The V segment lost 4 bases and the J segment 8 bases; nucleotides outside the gene matches: 15. For the CDR3, the DNA is TGCGCCAGCAGCACCGGGGGTAGCGGGAGGGCCTTGGGTACGCAGTATTTT. Its protein product is CASSTGGSGRALGTQYF. Full variable domain (rest looked up from reference TRBV5-1 and TRBJ2-3): KAGVTQTPRYLIKTRGQQVTLSCSPISGHRSVSWYQQTPGQGLQFLFEYFSETQRNKGNFPGRFSGRQFSNSRSEMNVSTLELGDSALYLCASSTGGSGRALGTQYFGPGTRLTVL.

The gene calls are TRBV5-1 and TRBJ1-5; D is perhaps TRBD1 (6 bases). Germline CDR1 reads SGHRS; CDR2 reads YFSETQ. This CDR3 is 15 amino acids long. With 4 bases removed from V and 2 bases from J, the gap between germline ends came to 13 bases. CDR3 sequence: CASSPRGGGNQPQHF. The CDR3 DNA follows: TGCGCCAGCAGCCCCCGAGGGGGTGGCAATCAGCCCCAGCATTTT.

This chain connects TRBV5-1 to TRBJ2-5; D is perhaps TRBD2 (6 bases). V was cut by 0 bases and J by 4 bases, with 10 bases left in between. The germline CDR1 and CDR2 sequences are SGHRS and YFSETQ. The CDR3 is 14 residues long. CDR3 nucleotide sequence: TGCGCCAGCAGCTTGGAACTAGCAAGAGAGACCCAGTACTTC. It yields the protein CASSLELARETQYF.

CDR3 in DNA: TGTGCCAGCAGTTTCCAGGTTTCACCCCTCCACTTT. This gives the protein CASSFQVSPLHF. This rearrangement joins TRBV12-3 or TRBV12-4 to TRBJ1-6; D gene ambiguous. Trimming pared 3 bases from V and 9 bases from J, leaving 6 bases between. CDR3 length: 12 residues.

The genes are TRBV29-1 and TRBJ2-7; 7 nucleotides align to TRBD1. J gave up 3 bases and V 6 bases, and 5 bases lay outside the gene matches. Germline CDR1 reads SQVTM; CDR2 reads ANQGSEA. The CDR3 spans 12 residues. CDR3 region: CSVGTAVYEQYF. The CDR3 bases are TGCAGCGTCGGGACAGCAGTCTACGAGCAGTACTTC.

This chain connects TRBV28 to TRBJ2-7; 7 nucleotides match TRBD1. CDR1 MDHEN and CDR2 SYDVKM come from the germline V gene. This CDR3 comprises 15 residues. After removal of 5 bases from V and 5 bases from J, the junction contained 12 bases not matched to a gene. The CDR3 sequence is CASSPRDRQRDEQYF. CDR3 nucleotide sequence: TGTGCCAGCAGTCCCCGGGACAGACAAAGGGACGAGCAGTACTTC.

The J gene is TRBJ2-1, the V gene TRBV6-5; a possible D gene is TRBD1 (6 bases). Trimming took 6 bases from V and 1 from J, leaving 13 bases between them. This CDR3 spans 15 amino acids. Germline V CDR1 and CDR2: MNHEY, SVGAGI. CDR3 region: CASSLDSRSYNEQFF. The CDR3 nucleotides are TGTGCCAGCAGCCTGGACAGTCGGTCCTACAATGAGCAGTTCTTC.